This is a list of T cell receptor beta chains from one sample in a study of shared clonotypes between healthy human individuals. Sequencing used immunoSEQ multiplex PCR; TCRdb keeps in-frame clones, though not all of them. The sample contains just over 2,000,000 clones, 95% of which appear only once. Source material: naive CD4+ T cells sorted from blood. These receptors came from a man younger than 35 in good health. Each CDR3 is given with its conserved first and last residue. The D gene is left open where the match is weak. A clone size is listed for some rows: how often the clone was seen (once, few, many), or a class if it is expanded.

cdr3_aa,cdr3_nt,clone_size,v_call,j_call,d_call
CASSEDLGQQMGMVATNEKLFF,TGTGCCAGCAGTGAAGACCTGGGACAGCAAATGGGAATGGTTGCAACTAATGAAAAACTGTTTTTT,-,TRBV6-1,TRBJ1-4,TRBD1
CASSESVSNQPQHF,TGCGCCAGCAGTGAGTCCGTAAGCAATCAGCCCCAGCATTTT,-,TRBV10-1,TRBJ1-5,-
CASSLTPGIGYTF,TGTGCCAGCAGCCTGACACCAGGGATTGGCTACACCTTC,once,TRBV7-3,TRBJ1-2,-
CASSYSGSGPSYEQYF,TGTGCCAGCAGTTATTCGGGATCAGGTCCGTCCTACGAGCAGTACTTC,-,TRBV6-5,TRBJ2-7,-
CAISDRGDYGYTF,TGTGCCATCAGTGATCGGGGAGACTATGGCTACACCTTC,-,TRBV10-3,TRBJ1-2,-
CASSVGGRGINEQFF,TGTGCCAGCAGCGTAGGTGGGCGGGGAATCAATGAGCAGTTCTTC,-,TRBV9,TRBJ2-1,-
CASTGVSTDTQYF,TGCGCCAGCACCGGGGTGAGCACAGATACGCAGTATTTT,once,TRBV5-1,TRBJ2-3,-
CASSQDPPTRRGMETQYF,TGCGCCAGCAGCCAAGACCCCCCAACGAGGAGGGGGATGGAGACCCAGTACTTC,once,TRBV4-1,TRBJ2-5,-
CASSQKTGPQPQHF,TGCGCCAGCAGTCAGAAGACAGGCCCTCAGCCCCAGCATTTT,-,TRBV10-1,TRBJ1-5,-
CASSLQGAQGYTF,TGTGCCAGCAGCTTACAGGGGGCGCAGGGCTACACCTTC,-,TRBV7-9,TRBJ1-2,TRBD1
CASSLGYNSPLHF,TGTGCCAGCAGCTTGGGGTATAATTCACCCCTCCACTTT,once,TRBV28,TRBJ1-6,-
CASSGSTNRGAGYGYTF,TGTGCCAGCAGTGGATCTACAAACAGGGGGGCTGGCTATGGCTACACCTTC,-,TRBV2,TRBJ1-2,TRBD1
CASSPPGKPNYGYTF,TGTGCCAGCTCACCACCCGGCAAGCCCAACTATGGCTACACCTTC,once,TRBV18,TRBJ1-2,-
CASSPRGSTNEKLFF,TGTGCCAGCAGCCCCAGGGGTTCAACTAATGAAAAACTGTTTTTT,-,TRBV9,TRBJ1-4,-
CASSPRLGGGTEAFF,TGCGCCAGCAGCCCCCGTTTGGGGGGGGGCACTGAAGCTTTCTTT,-,TRBV5-1,TRBJ1-1,-
CASSPGLAGNEQFF,TGTGCCAGCAGTCCGGGACTAGCGGGAAATGAGCAGTTCTTC,-,TRBV5-4,TRBJ2-1,TRBD2
CASSSGGGARSNQPQHF,TGTGCCAGCAGCTCCGGGGGAGGGGCCCGTAGCAATCAGCCCCAGCATTTT,-,TRBV7-9,TRBJ1-5,-
CASRRQGTYSPEAFF,TGTGCCAGCAGGCGACAGGGGACCTACTCCCCTGAAGCTTTCTTT,-,TRBV6-5,TRBJ1-1,TRBD1
CAEGGGNSGNTIYF,TGTGCCGAGGGGGGCGGGAACTCTGGAAACACCATATATTTT,once,TRBV30,TRBJ1-3,-
CATSSGNQETQYF,TGTGCCACCTCGTCAGGGAACCAAGAGACCCAGTACTTC,-,TRBV6-5,TRBJ2-5,-
CASTSREFLSEQYF,TGTGCCAGCACGTCCCGGGAGTTTTTATCCGAGCAGTACTTC,once,TRBV2,TRBJ2-7,-
CASSPATSGTTDTQYF,TGCGCCAGCAGCCCCGCGACTAGCGGGACAACAGATACGCAGTATTTT,-,TRBV5-1,TRBJ2-3,TRBD2
CAWKSSYNEQFF,TGTGCCTGGAAAAGCTCCTACAATGAGCAGTTCTTC,-,TRBV30,TRBJ2-1,-
CAISEGQVEETQYF,TGTGCCATCAGTGAAGGTCAGGTAGAAGAGACCCAGTACTTC,-,TRBV10-3,TRBJ2-5,-
CASSVVRASPPQFYGYTF,TGTGCCAGCAGCGTAGTGCGTGCCTCACCTCCTCAGTTCTATGGCTACACCTTC,-,TRBV9,TRBJ1-2,-
CASSVDGSSYEQYF,TGTGCCAGCAGCGTAGACGGGAGCTCCTACGAGCAGTACTTC,-,TRBV9,TRBJ2-7,-
CASSPGTVGRKLFF,TGTGCCAGCAGTCCCGGGACAGTCGGACGGAAACTGTTTTTT,-,TRBV27,TRBJ1-4,TRBD1
CAWGSGRTNEKLFF,TGTGCCTGGGGCTCGGGGAGAACTAATGAAAAACTGTTTTTT,-,TRBV30,TRBJ1-4,-
CASSYSWADRRHGYTF,TGTGCCAGCAGTTACTCTTGGGCCGACAGAAGACATGGCTACACCTTC,-,TRBV6-5,TRBJ1-2,-
CASSLSYPNTGELFF,TGTGCCAGCAGTTTATCGTACCCGAACACCGGGGAGCTGTTTTTT,-,TRBV27,TRBJ2-2,-
CAISESTGLAQSGNTIYF,TGTGCCATCAGTGAGTCAACAGGGTTGGCCCAATCTGGGAACACCATATATTTT,-,TRBV10-3,TRBJ1-3,-
CASRPGGEVGETQYF,TGTGCTAGCAGACCAGGGGGCGAGGTTGGAGAGACCCAGTACTTC,-,TRBV7-7,TRBJ2-5,TRBD1
CASSFKRDTQYF,TGTGCCAGCAGCTTCAAACGTGATACGCAGTATTTT,-,TRBV14,TRBJ2-3,-
CASSALSGSYNSPLHF,TGCGCCAGCAGTGCCCTTTCTGGCTCCTATAATTCACCCCTCCACTTT,-,TRBV10-1,TRBJ1-6,-
CASSQDPTGQGVISTNEKLFF,TGTGCCAGCAGCCAAGACCCAACGGGACAGGGGGTTATTTCGACTAATGAAAAACTGTTTTTT,once,TRBV4-2,TRBJ1-4,TRBD1
CASSTGGSSGNTIYF,TGTGCCAGCAGCACAGGGGGGAGCTCTGGAAACACCATATATTTT,once,TRBV28,TRBJ1-3,TRBD1
CASSGAGGLETQYF,TGTGCCAGCAGTGGGGCGGGAGGGCTCGAGACCCAGTACTTC,-,TRBV25-1,TRBJ2-5,TRBD2
CASSLDYDEQFF,TGTGCCAGCAGCTTAGACTATGATGAGCAGTTCTTC,-,TRBV7-2,TRBJ2-1,-
CASSPLFGGVGEKLFF,TGTGCCAGCTCACCGCTGTTTGGAGGGGTCGGGGAAAAACTGTTTTTT,-,TRBV18,TRBJ1-4,-
CASSEGGVPSPLHF,TGTGCCAGCAGTGAAGGAGGGGTCCCTTCACCCCTCCACTTT,-,TRBV6-4,TRBJ1-6,-
CASGRQGKPGNTIYF,TGTGCCAGCGGGAGACAGGGCAAACCTGGAAACACCATATATTTT,once,TRBV2,TRBJ1-3,TRBD1
CASSDRAGYGYTF,TGTGCCAGCAGTGACAGGGCGGGGTATGGCTACACCTTC,-,TRBV2,TRBJ1-2,-
CASTLNRGWVTGELFF,TGTGCCAGCACCTTAAACAGGGGGTGGGTCACCGGGGAGCTGTTTTTT,-,TRBV28,TRBJ2-2,TRBD1